These 30 T cell receptor beta chains share one sample of origin, sequenced in a study of shared clonotypes between healthy human individuals. Clones were sequenced by immunoSEQ multiplex PCR, and TCRdb holds only the in-frame ones, with some missing. The data show approximately 1.9 million clones, around 93% seen once. CD45RO negativity and positive selection for CCR7 defined naive CD8 cells, a population that excluded terminally differentiated effector memory CD45RA+ cells. Sequenced sample: naive CD8+ T cells from PBMCs. The receptors derive from a man aged 18 to 29 in good health. Some clones in this sample may be carry-over from other donors' samples.

The V and J genes are TRBV4-1 and TRBJ2-3, with a tentative D call TRBD2 (6 bases). V was pared by 5 bases and J by 5 bases, with 17 bases between. The CDR3 extends over 15 amino acids. In germline, CDR1 is MGHRA, CDR2 YSYEKL. Here the CDR3 reads CASSGTPGAGDTQYF. The CDR3 DNA follows: TGCGCCAGCAGCGGGACTCCCGGGGCGGGAGATACGCAGTATTTT.

The J gene is TRBJ2-7, the V gene TRBV7-2; no clear D gene. CDR3 length: 13 amino acids. Germline V gene lookup returns CDR1 SGHTA and CDR2 FQGNSA. V shed 3 bases and J shed 4 bases, with 10 bases lying between them. The DNA for the CDR3 is TGTGCCAGCAGCTTCTTTACACATTACGAGCAGTACTTC. It yields the protein CASSFFTHYEQYF.

This clone has a single count. Other DNA sequences in the same sample also yield this CDR3. V usage is TRBV28 and J usage is TRBJ2-7, with TRBD1 matching over 7 bases. This CDR3 contains 15 residues. The trim removed 2 bases at V and 0 bases at J, leaving 4 bases unmatched. The germline V gene encodes CDR1 MDHEN and CDR2 SYDVKM. CDR3 sequence (DNA): TGTGCCAGCAGTTTAAGCAGGGGGTCCTCCTACGAGCAGTACTTC. This translates into CASSLSRGSSYEQYF.

The J gene is TRBJ2-2, the V gene TRBV28; 9 bases are a match to TRBD1. V gave up 6 bases and J gave up 4 bases; unmatched junction bases: 15. This CDR3 spans 18 amino acids. Per the germline V gene, CDR1 is MDHEN and CDR2 is SYDVKM. The CDR3 protein is CASRIFIGQGRRTGELFF. In nucleotides, the CDR3 is TGTGCCAGCAGAATCTTCATTGGACAGGGGCGGCGCACCGGGGAGCTGTTTTTT.

The V and J genes are TRBV5-1 and TRBJ2-5, with D maybe TRBD2 (6 bases). CDR3 length equals 15 residues. V lost 4 bases, J lost 5 bases, and 18 bases lay in between. Germline CDR1 reads SGHRS; CDR2 reads YFSETQ. The CDR3 sequence is CASSTGREGTETQYF. CDR3 bases: TGCGCCAGCAGCACGGGGCGGGAAGGGACGGAGACCCAGTACTTC.

CDR3 residues: CASSTRPQGTEAFF. The CDR3 DNA follows: TGTGCCAGCAGCACACGCCCACAGGGCACTGAAGCTTTCTTT. The chain uses TRBV9 and TRBJ1-1; possible D gene TRBD1, 6 bases. From germline, CDR1 is SGDLS and CDR2 YYNGEE. Trimming took 4 bases from V and 4 from J, leaving 14 bases between them. The CDR3 has 14 residues. The whole variable domain, filled in from reference TRBV9 and TRBJ1-1, reads DSGVTQTPKHLITATGQRVTLRCSPRSGDLSVYWYQQSLDQGLQFLIQYYNGEERAKGNILERFSAQQFPDLHSELNLSSLELGDSALYFCASSTRPQGTEAFFGQGTRLTVV.

This clone was observed a few times. Other DNA sequences in the same sample also yield this CDR3. The chain has TRBV19 and TRBJ2-6; no clear D gene. The germline V and J ends were trimmed by 3 bases and 3 bases, with 9 bases remaining between them. The CDR3 runs to 15 residues. Germline CDR1 LNHDA, CDR2 SQIVND (reference sequence). Here the CDR3 DNA reads TGTGCCAGTAGTATCTGGGGAAGTGGGGCCAACGTCCTGACTTTC. Its translation: CASSIWGSGANVLTF.

The gene calls are TRBV28 and TRBJ2-7; D assignment may be TRBD1 or TRBD2 (5 bases each). Trimming cost V 1 base and J 4 bases, with 11 bases left between them. Looked up from germline, CDR1 is MDHEN and CDR2 is SYDVKM. This CDR3 comprises 14 residues. This CDR3 is CASSLFEWGYEQYF. CDR3 nucleotide sequence: TGTGCCAGCAGTTTATTTGAGTGGGGGTACGAGCAGTACTTC.

The gene calls are TRBV27 and TRBJ2-7; 9 bases are shared with TRBD1. The V segment lost 3 bases and the J segment 5 bases; nucleotides outside the gene matches: 11. This CDR3 has 16 residues. CDR1 and CDR2 (germline): MNHEY, SMNVEV (reference sequence). This chain's CDR3 is CASSFQPGQGTHEQYF. DNA of the CDR3: TGTGCCAGCAGTTTTCAACCGGGACAGGGTACCCACGAGCAGTACTTC.

Concerning this clone itself: The same CDR3 arises from other DNA sequences in this sample as well. The chain has TRBV19 and TRBJ2-5, with D unresolved. This CDR3 comprises 13 residues. Germline CDR1 and CDR2: LNHDA and SQIVND (reference sequence). V gave up 0 bases and J gave up 3 bases, with 5 bases separating them. In DNA, the CDR3 is TGTGCCAGTAGTATAGACACGGAAGAGACCCAGTACTTC. This codes for CASSIDTEETQYF. Full variable domain (remainder filled in from reference TRBV19 and TRBJ2-5): DGGITQSPKYLFRKEGQNVTLSCEQNLNHDAMYWYRQDPGQGLRLIYYSQIVNDFQKGDIAEGYSVSREKKESFPLTVTSAQKNPTAFYLCASSIDTEETQYFGPGTRLLVL.

The chain carries TRBV28 and TRBJ2-7; unclear D gene. The V gene lost 6 bases and the J gene lost 2 bases, with 17 bases spanning the gap. This CDR3 spans 15 amino acids. Germline V CDR1 and CDR2: MDHEN, SYDVKM. DNA for the CDR3: TGTGCCAGCAGAACAACCTTCCAGCGACCCTACGAGCAGTACTTC. This gives the protein CASRTTFQRPYEQYF.

This clone turned up a few times. The rearrangement links TRBV7-2 to TRBJ1-1; TRBD1 might be the D (5 bases). Per the germline V gene, CDR1 is SGHTA and CDR2 is FQGNSA. The CDR3 is made up of 13 amino acids. Trimming stripped 1 base from V and 3 bases from J, with 6 bases between. CDR3 DNA: TGTGCCAGCAGCTTAGGACAGTACACTGAAGCTTTCTTT. Its translation is CASSLGQYTEAFF. The whole variable domain, filled in from reference TRBV7-2 and TRBJ1-1, reads GAGVSQSPSNKVTEKGKDVELRCDPISGHTALYWYRQSLGQGLEFLIYFQGNSAPDKSGLPSDRFSAERTGGSVSTLTIQRTQQEDSAVYLCASSLGQYTEAFFGQGTRLTVV.

This clone was seen only once. The chain employs TRBV28 and TRBJ2-5, with 9 bases identical to TRBD2. The CDR3 extends over 15 amino acids. The germline V gene encodes CDR1 MDHEN and CDR2 SYDVKM. Trimming at V came to 3 bases and at J to 4 bases, leaving 6 bases not matched to a gene. The CDR3 loop reads CASSLGSGSRETQYF. In DNA form, the CDR3 reads TGTGCCAGCAGTTTGGGTAGCGGGAGTAGAGAGACCCAGTACTTC.

The chain links TRBV13 to TRBJ1-1; perhaps TRBD1 as D (6 bases). The CDR3 sequence is 16 residues long. The V gene lost 1 base and the J gene lost 1 base, with 13 bases spanning the gap. CDR1 and CDR2 from the germline V gene are PRHDT and FYEKMQ (reference sequence). This chain's CDR3 is CASSLAGARGNTEAFF. CDR3 nucleotide sequence: TGTGCCAGCAGCTTAGCAGGGGCACGAGGGAACACTGAAGCTTTCTTT. Combining the CDR3 with reference TRBV13 and TRBJ1-1 gives the whole variable domain AAGVIQSPRHLIKEKRETATLKCYPIPRHDTVYWYQQGPGQDPQFLISFYEKMQSDKGSIPDRFSAQQFSDYHSELNMSSLELGDSALYFCASSLAGARGNTEAFFGQGTRLTVV.

This chain links TRBV27 with TRBJ2-5; 10 nucleotides agree with TRBD2. The ends lost 7 bases at V and 5 bases at J; junction bases unmatched: 13. There are 16 residues in the CDR3. In germline, CDR1 is MNHEY, CDR2 SMNVEV (reference sequence). CDR3: CASILWASGSSETQYF. The DNA for the CDR3 is TGTGCCAGCATACTTTGGGCTAGCGGGAGTTCGGAGACCCAGTACTTC.

In the case of this clone: Other DNA sequences in the same sample also yield this CDR3. DNA of the CDR3: TGCGCCAGCAGCTTGCTGGGGGGGAACACTGAAGCTTTCTTT. Amino acid sequence: CASSLLGGNTEAFF. The chain joins TRBV5-1 to TRBJ1-1; tentative D call: TRBD1 (5 bases). Trimming left V 1 base short and J 1 base short, with 8 bases between. Germline assignment: CDR1 SGHRS and CDR2 YFSETQ. CDR3 length equals 14 residues.

This clone showed up just once. The chain uses TRBV10-3 and TRBJ1-5; TRBD1 matches 7 bases. Germline loops: CDR1 ENHRY, CDR2 SYGVKD. V lost 2 bases and J lost 5; bases outside the gene matches: 12. The CDR3 loop spans 17 amino acids. Here the CDR3 DNA reads TGTGCCATCAGTGAGATTTTCCGGGACAGTCCTTATCAGCCCCAGCATTTT. This codes for CAISEIFRDSPYQPQHF.

The CDR3 DNA sequence: TGTGCCAGCAGTTCTCTAGGCATCGAAACCGGGGAGCTGTTTTTT. Translated: CASSSLGIETGELFF. The chain recombines TRBV27 with TRBJ2-2; no reliable D call. The V gene's germline CDR1 is MNHEY and CDR2 SMNVEV (reference sequence). The CDR3 totals 15 residues. V was shortened by 4 bases and J by 5 bases, with 14 bases between the two germline ends.

As for this clone: The same CDR3 arises from other DNA sequences in this sample as well. The chain employs TRBV19 and TRBJ2-7; D call uncertain. From germline, CDR1 is LNHDA and CDR2 SQIVND (reference sequence). V was cut by 6 bases and J by 2 bases, with 11 bases left in between. This CDR3 spans 13 amino acids. The DNA for the CDR3 is TGTGCCAGTAGGGGCAGGACGACCTACGAGCAGTACTTC. Amino acids: CASRGRTTYEQYF.

This sequence joins TRBV4-1 and TRBJ2-2; D remains ambiguous. The CDR3 covers 21 residues. Germline assignment: CDR1 MGHRA and CDR2 YSYEKL. V shed 2 bases and J shed 3 bases, with 28 bases lying between them. The CDR3 reads CASSQIRSTVRAPSDTGELFF. The CDR3 DNA reads TGCGCCAGCAGCCAAATTAGGAGTACAGTCCGGGCTCCGTCGGACACCGGGGAGCTGTTTTTT.

Here the CDR3 reads CASSFTASYEQYF. DNA for the CDR3: TGTGCCAGCAGTTTCACTGCGTCCTACGAGCAGTACTTC. The V gene is TRBV28, the J gene TRBJ2-7; D gene ambiguous. The CDR3 length is 13 residues. The V gene's germline CDR1 is MDHEN and CDR2 SYDVKM. V was clipped by 3 bases and J by 1 base, with 7 bases between them.

The chain is built from TRBV9 and TRBJ2-2; D unresolved. With 6 bases removed from V and 4 bases from J, the gap between germline ends came to 16 bases. The CDR3 covers 15 residues. The germline V gene encodes CDR1 SGDLS and CDR2 YYNGEE. The DNA for the CDR3 is TGTGCCAGCAATCCTTGGCGGCACGGCACCGGGGAGCTGTTTTTT. Translation: CASNPWRHGTGELFF.

V and J are TRBV6-4 and TRBJ2-3; 7 positions agree with TRBD1. Germline V gives CDR1 MRHNA, CDR2 SNTAGT. V was pared by 0 bases and J by 3 bases, with 6 bases of the junction left unmatched. The CDR3 length is 16 residues. The CDR3 sequence is CASSDSSQGETDTQYF. The CDR3 bases are TGTGCCAGCAGTGACTCGAGTCAGGGGGAAACAGATACGCAGTATTTT.

Only one count was recorded for this clone. CDR3 region: CASSNRGEVPYEQYF. Written as DNA, the CDR3 is TGTGCCAGTAGTAATAGGGGGGAGGTCCCCTACGAGCAGTACTTC. The chain uses TRBV19 and TRBJ2-7, with D perhaps given as TRBD1 or TRBD2 (6 bases each). CDR1 is LNHDA, CDR2 SQIVND, per germline (reference sequence). The CDR3 length is 15 residues. V lost 4 bases to trimming and J lost 2 bases, with 15 bases between them.

This clone occurred once. The V gene is TRBV7-9, the J gene TRBJ2-1, with D perhaps TRBD2 (6 bases). Germline V gene data show CDR1 as SEHNR and CDR2 as FQNEAQ (reference sequence). There are 14 residues in the CDR3. Deletions cut 0 bases from V and 7 bases from J, with 10 bases between. Here the CDR3 DNA reads TGTGCCAGCAGCTTAGCGGAGGGGCATAATGAGCAGTTCTTC. The encoded protein is CASSLAEGHNEQFF.

Turning to this clone: Other DNA variants within this sample encode the same CDR3. The chain links TRBV7-9 to TRBJ2-5, with 7 bases fitting TRBD1. CDR3 length: 13 amino acids. Unmatched junction bases numbered 2, after V lost 4 bases and J lost 3 bases. Germline values: CDR1 SEHNR, CDR2 FQNEAQ (reference sequence). The CDR3 DNA reads TGTGCCAGCAGCTCGGGGACAGAAGAGACCCAGTACTTC. Its translation is CASSSGTEETQYF.

The gene calls are TRBV12-5 and TRBJ2-7; possibly TRBD2 for D (6 bases). CDR3 size: 18 residues. Germline-derived CDR1 and CDR2 are LGHNT and FRNRAP. The germline V and J ends were trimmed by 5 bases and 0 bases, with 23 bases remaining between them. The CDR3 region is CASGTLVMGGPSSYEQYF. CDR3 coding DNA: TGTGCTAGTGGTACGCTAGTCATGGGAGGTCCGAGCTCCTACGAGCAGTACTTC.

The rearrangement uses TRBV7-2 and TRBJ2-1, with a possible D match to TRBD2 (6 bases). Per germline, CDR1 SGHTA and CDR2 FQGNSA. V lost 1 base and J 4 bases, leaving 11 bases between the germline ends. CDR3 length equals 15 residues. The CDR3 DNA is TGTGCCAGCAGCTTAGTCACCGGGAGATACAATGAGCAGTTCTTC. Amino acid sequence: CASSLVTGRYNEQFF.

About this clone: The same CDR3 can be traced to other DNA sequences in this sample. This chain uses TRBV27 with TRBJ2-7; D gene uncertain. The CDR3 totals 13 residues. Trimming removed 5 bases from V and 4 bases from J, with 12 bases in between. CDR1 MNHEY and CDR2 SMNVEV come from the germline V gene (reference sequence). CDR3 DNA: TGTGCCAGCAGTCCCCGGATCGGGTACGAGCAGTACTTC. As protein: CASSPRIGYEQYF.

CDR3: CASSESRLAGETQYF. The CDR3 DNA is TGCGCCAGCAGTGAGTCGAGGCTAGCCGGGGAGACCCAGTACTTC. The chain joins TRBV10-1 to TRBJ2-5; perhaps TRBD2 as D (5 bases). This CDR3 comprises 15 residues. CDR1 WNHNN and CDR2 SYGVQD come from the germline V gene (reference sequence). Trimming took 0 bases from V and 5 from J, leaving 13 bases between them.